The entry below describes one T cell receptor (beta chain). As yet, its antigen is unknown. The V and J ends lost 4 bases and 0 bases, in that order; junction bases with no gene match: 7. The length of the CDR3 is 15 residues. Per germline, CDR1 SGDLS and CDR2 YYNGEE. The sample comes from a study of T cell responses to AZD1222 COVID-19 vaccine. Looking at the study overall: It was second doses at about 4 or about 12 weeks that were pooled.

The table came from immunoSEQ multiplex PCR; TCRdb's copy has only in-frame clones and leaves some out. The data contain around 79,000 clones, around 88% of them singletons. Study-wide results and caveats: The peak T cell response came first, and repertoires were sampled only after it. Clonal diversity was possibly underestimated; the donors were predominantly white British and more often female. A reported finding is that nearly half of spike-specific TCRs target unmutated variant regions.

The rearrangement uses TRBV9 and TRBJ2-7; TRBD2 matches 7 bases. This receptor was obtained from an adult in good health. The sequencing used peripheral blood, collected on day 0 of AZD1222 vaccination. This CDR3 reads CASSPYGGSSYEQYF. Here the CDR3 DNA reads TGTGCCAGCAGCCCCTATGGCGGGAGCTCCTACGAGCAGTACTTC.